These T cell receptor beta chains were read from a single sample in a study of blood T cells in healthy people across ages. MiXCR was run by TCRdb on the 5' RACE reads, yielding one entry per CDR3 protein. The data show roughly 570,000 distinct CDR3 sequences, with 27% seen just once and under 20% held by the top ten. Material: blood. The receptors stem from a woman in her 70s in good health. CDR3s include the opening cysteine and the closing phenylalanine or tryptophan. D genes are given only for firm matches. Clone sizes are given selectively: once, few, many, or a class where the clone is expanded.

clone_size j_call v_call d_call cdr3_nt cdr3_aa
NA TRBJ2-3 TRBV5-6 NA TGTGCCAGCAGCCTGGTGGCGAACACAGATACGCAGTATTTT CASSLVANTDTQYF
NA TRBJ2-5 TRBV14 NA TGTGCCAGCAGCCAAGAGAGACCCAGGGCCAAAGAGACCCAGTACTTC CASSQERPRAKETQYF
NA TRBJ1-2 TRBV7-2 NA TGTGCCAGCAGCTTTCGGGTATCGGATGGCTACACCTTC CASSFRVSDGYTF
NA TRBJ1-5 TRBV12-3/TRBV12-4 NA TGTGCCAGCAGTTTGACACCTAGCAATCAGCCCCAGCATTTT CASSLTPSNQPQHF
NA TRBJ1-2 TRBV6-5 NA TGTGCCACAACGCGCACAGGGTCGCGTGGCTACACCTTC CATTRTGSRGYTF
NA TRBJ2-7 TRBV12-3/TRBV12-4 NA TGTGCCAGCACCAAGGGACTTTCCTACGAGCAGTACTTC CASTKGLSYEQYF
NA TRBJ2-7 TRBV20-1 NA TGCAGTGCTAGAGAATCGGGGCGGCTCGCAGAGCAGTACTTC CSARESGRLAEQYF
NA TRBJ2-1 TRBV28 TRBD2 TGTGCCAGCAGTTCGCAACTAGCGGGAAATGAGCAGTTCTTC CASSSQLAGNEQFF
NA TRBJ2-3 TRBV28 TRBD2 TGTGCCAGCAGTTTTCTACCTAGCGGGGGATGGAATACGCAGTATTTT CASSFLPSGGWNTQYF
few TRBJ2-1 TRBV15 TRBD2 TGTGCCACCAGCCGAGGACTAGCGGGGAACAATGAGCAGTTCTTC CATSRGLAGNNEQFF
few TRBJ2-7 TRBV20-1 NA TGCAGTGCCAAATCGTTGGCGGGGACGGCCGATTCCTACGAGCAGTACTTC CSAKSLAGTADSYEQYF
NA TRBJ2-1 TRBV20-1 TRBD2 TGCAGTGCTAGAGATTTGGGGGACTACTACAATGAGCAGTTCTTC CSARDLGDYYNEQFF
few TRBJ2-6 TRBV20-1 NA TGCAGTGCTAGTGACAACTCTGGGGCCAACGTCCTGACTTTC CSASDNSGANVLTF
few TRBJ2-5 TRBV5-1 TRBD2 TGCGCCAGCAGCACCGCGGGGGGCCCACCCCAAGAGACCCAGTACTTC CASSTAGGPPQETQYF
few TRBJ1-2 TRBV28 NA TGTGCCAGCAGTTTCCGCTTTCGACAGGCCTATGGCTACACCTTC CASSFRFRQAYGYTF
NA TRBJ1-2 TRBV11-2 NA TGTGCCAGCAGCTTTCAAACGAGGGATGGCTACACCTTC CASSFQTRDGYTF
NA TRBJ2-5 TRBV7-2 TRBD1 TGTGCCAGCAGGGCATACGGACAGGGAGGCGAGACCCAGTACTTC CASRAYGQGGETQYF
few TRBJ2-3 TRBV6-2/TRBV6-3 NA TGTGCCAGCAGCCAAGGTACCACACACGGGGATACGCAGTATTTT CASSQGTTHGDTQYF
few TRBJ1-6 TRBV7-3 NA TGTGCCAGCAGCTACCCAGACAGAAGACACAGCTCCTATAATTCACCCCTCCACTTT CASSYPDRRHSSYNSPLHF
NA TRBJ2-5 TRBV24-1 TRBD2 TGTGCCACCAGTGACTCTAGGACTAGCGGGGGGGAGACCCAGTACTTC CATSDSRTSGGETQYF
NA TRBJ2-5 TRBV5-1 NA TGCGCCAGCAGCCGTGCTGTAGAAGAGACCCAGTACTTC CASSRAVEETQYF
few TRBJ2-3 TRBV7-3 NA TGTGCCAGCAGCTTGGGTTACACAGATACGCAGTATTTT CASSLGYTDTQYF
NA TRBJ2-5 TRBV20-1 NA TGCAGTGCGCCAATCACAGGGATGGAGACCCAGTACTTC CSAPITGMETQYF
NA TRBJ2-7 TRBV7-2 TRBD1 TGTGCCAGCAGCTTCTGGACAGGTCACCTCGAGCAGTACTTC CASSFWTGHLEQYF
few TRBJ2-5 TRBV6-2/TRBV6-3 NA TGTGCCAGCGCCTCGGCGGGGAGCTACAATGAGCAGCTCTTC CASASAGSYNEQLF
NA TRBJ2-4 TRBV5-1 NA TGCGCCAGCAGCCCGACGAGTTATTCTCTAAACATTCAGTACTTC CASSPTSYSLNIQYF
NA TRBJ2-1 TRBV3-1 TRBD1 TGTGCCAGCAGGACTGGGACAGGGGGTTTCGGCTATGAGCAGTTCTTC CASRTGTGGFGYEQFF
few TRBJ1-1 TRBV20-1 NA TGCAGTGCACGAACCCCAAATGCGGGGAGGACTGAAGCTTTCTTT CSARTPNAGRTEAFF
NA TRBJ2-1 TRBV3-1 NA TGTGCCAGCAGCCAAGTGCAGCGGTTTAGAGATGAGCAGTTCTTC CASSQVQRFRDEQFF
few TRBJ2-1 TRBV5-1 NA TGCGCCAGCAGCTTGGGGCAGGCTGAGCAGTTCTTC CASSLGQAEQFF
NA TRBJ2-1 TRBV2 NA TGTGTCAGCAGTCGGGGGGCGAGGAATGGGCAGTTCTTC CVSSRGARNGQFF